These 27 T cell receptor beta chains were sequenced from one sample in a study of memory CD4+ T cells and cytomegalovirus serostatus (dated by TCRdb to the late 2010s). Single viable CD3+CD4+CD8-CD45RO+ cells were sorted as memory CD4+ T cells on a FACSAria II. Library creation used the immunoSEQ multiplex PCR assay. TCRdb retrieved this table from immuneACCESS and kept in-frame rearrangements only. Not all clones are present; in checked studies, unresolved V genes account for under half, and no reason is known for the remainder. This sample gives 50,000 to 65,000 clones in total; about three quarters of them show up just once. The biggest ten clones account for 1.1% to 1.5% of the sample. Sequencing was carried out using memory CD4+ T cells from blood. Every receptor here comes from an adult in good health and CMV-seropositive.

The V gene is TRBV9, the J gene TRBJ1-2; D call uncertain. Germline CDR1 and CDR2: SGDLS and YYNGEE. The V end lost 3 bases, the J end lost 4 bases, and 7 bases lay between the germline ends. There are 12 residues in the CDR3. CDR3 region: CASSGPTYGYTF. As DNA, the CDR3 is TGTGCCAGCAGCGGCCCAACCTATGGCTACACCTTC.

V usage is TRBV5-1 and J usage is TRBJ1-1; D not resolved. The germline V and J ends were trimmed by 1 base and 0 bases, with 16 bases remaining between them. The germline CDR1 and CDR2 sequences are SGHRS and YFSETQ. The CDR3 has 17 residues. CDR3 bases: TGCGCCAGCAGCTTGTTAGGCCAGATTAGCATGAACACTGAAGCTTTCTTT. This translates into CASSLLGQISMNTEAFF.

This rearrangement joins TRBV19 to TRBJ1-4; tentatively, D is TRBD1 (5 bases). CDR3 length: 16 residues. Germline lookup yields CDR1 LNHDA and CDR2 SQIVND (reference sequence). V was cut by 4 bases and J by 5 bases, with 17 bases left in between. The CDR3 DNA follows: TGTGCCAGTAGTACCGCCGGGACCGCTCGCAATGAAAAACTGTTTTTT. It is translated as CASSTAGTARNEKLFF.

The chain carries TRBV28 and TRBJ2-2; D is tentatively TRBD1 or TRBD2 (5 bases each). The CDR3 length is 15 residues. Trimming took 6 bases from V and 3 from J, leaving 14 bases between them. CDR1 MDHEN and CDR2 SYDVKM come from the germline V gene. CDR3: CASRRDVGHTGELFF. CDR3 DNA sequence: TGTGCCAGCAGGAGGGACGTGGGGCACACCGGGGAGCTGTTTTTT.

The chain is built from TRBV7-8 and TRBJ2-1, with 7 bases that match TRBD1. The length of the CDR3 is 14 residues. From germline, CDR1 is SGHVS and CDR2 FQNEAQ. Unmatched junction bases numbered 8, after V lost 5 bases and J lost 7 bases. The CDR3 is CASSPGTVGNEQFF. In nucleotides, the CDR3 is TGTGCCAGCAGCCCCGGGACAGTAGGGAATGAGCAGTTCTTC.

This clone was observed a handful of times. The chain combines TRBV7-9 with TRBJ1-1, with D unresolved. From germline, CDR1 is SEHNR and CDR2 FQNEAQ (reference sequence). There are 15 residues in the CDR3. The ends were cut back, 4 bases at V and 0 bases at J, with 12 bases in the middle. CDR3 loop: CASSSVRSLNTEAFF. The DNA for the CDR3 is TGTGCCAGCAGCTCGGTGCGCAGCCTGAACACTGAAGCTTTCTTT.

This rearrangement joins TRBV6-6 to TRBJ1-2; D may be TRBD1 (5 bases). CDR1 and CDR2 (germline): MNHNY, SVGAGI (reference sequence). The CDR3 length is 14 residues. With 0 bases removed from V and 4 bases from J, the gap between germline ends came to 9 bases. The CDR3 here is CASSYSGDLYGYTF. The DNA of the CDR3 is TGTGCCAGCAGTTACTCCGGGGACCTCTATGGCTACACCTTC.

This rearrangement joins TRBV14 to TRBJ2-7; 10 nucleotides match TRBD2. The CDR3 consists of 18 residues. The V gene's germline CDR1 is SGHDN and CDR2 FVKESK. The trim removed 4 bases at V and 5 bases at J, leaving 17 bases unmatched. The DNA of the CDR3 is TGTGCCAGCAGCCCTTACTACGGGGCAGCGGGGGGGAAGAACGAGCAGTACTTC. It specifies CASSPYYGAAGGKNEQYF.

This clone was observed a single time. The chain joins TRBV18 to TRBJ2-3; D uncertain. Germline V CDR1 and CDR2: KGHSH, LQKENI. With 1 base removed from V and 5 bases from J, the gap between germline ends came to 10 bases. CDR3 length: 14 residues. The DNA for the CDR3 is TGTGCCAGCTCACCACAGTCCTACGGAGATACGCAGTATTTT. Amino acid sequence: CASSPQSYGDTQYF.

The chain links TRBV6-7 to TRBJ2-7; D assignment may be TRBD1 or TRBD2 (6 bases each). TRBV6-7 is flagged as an ORF with uncertain function. The V end was cut by 7 bases, the J end by 3 bases, with 22 bases between. The CDR3 is 16 amino acids. CDR3 bases: TGTGCCAGCACCATTACGGGGCAGGGGACTTTCTACGAGCAGTACTTC. Its protein is CASTITGQGTFYEQYF.

This clone came up once. The V gene is TRBV7-3, the J gene TRBJ2-2, with TRBD2 matching over 8 bases. Trimming cost V 2 bases and J 1 base; bases outside gene matches: 3. Germline lookup yields CDR1 SGHTA and CDR2 FQGTGA. The CDR3 length is 16 residues. The CDR3 reads CASSLVGGVNTGELFF. CDR3 coding DNA: TGTGCCAGCAGCTTAGTCGGGGGGGTGAACACCGGGGAGCTGTTTTTT.

The V call is TRBV6-1, the J call TRBJ1-1; D is unresolved. V was trimmed by 1 base and J by 7 bases, leaving 7 bases between them. The CDR3 has 12 amino acids. The V gene's germline CDR1 is MNHNS and CDR2 SASEGT. Here the CDR3 reads CASSEVRFEAFF. Written as DNA, the CDR3 is TGTGCCAGCAGTGAAGTCCGGTTTGAAGCTTTCTTT.

The rearrangement links TRBV7-6 to TRBJ1-4; 9 nucleotides align to TRBD1. Looked up from germline, CDR1 is SGHVS and CDR2 is FNYEAQ. The CDR3 has 16 residues. After removal of 4 bases from V and 5 bases from J, the junction contained 8 bases not matched to a gene. CDR3 in amino acids: CASSYYPGQGNEKLFF. In nucleotides, the CDR3 is TGTGCCAGCAGCTACTATCCGGGACAGGGAAATGAAAAACTGTTTTTT.

The chain combines TRBV6-5 with TRBJ2-2; possibly TRBD1 or TRBD2 for D (5 bases each). Deletions cut 6 bases from V and 6 bases from J, with 14 bases between. The CDR3 sequence is 14 residues long. Germline CDR1 is MNHEY and CDR2 is SVGAGI. In DNA form, the CDR3 reads TGTGCCAGCAGGAGGGACGGGGCGTCCGGGGAGCTGTTTTTT. Protein sequence: CASRRDGASGELFF.

This clone has only one observation. The chain uses TRBV7-2 and TRBJ1-1; 7 positions match TRBD1. Germline CDR1 reads SGHTA; CDR2 reads FQGNSA. The CDR3 has 14 amino acids. With V trimmed by 3 bases and J by 1 base, 2 bases remained unmatched. Written as DNA, the CDR3 is TGTGCCAGCAGCTTGGACAGGTGGAACACTGAAGCTTTCTTT. Translated, it gives CASSLDRWNTEAFF.

The V gene is TRBV5-5, the J gene TRBJ2-5, with a weak D call TRBD1 (6 bases). Deletions cut 4 bases from V and 5 bases from J, with 18 bases between. Germline CDR1 is SGHKS and CDR2 is YYEKEE (reference sequence). The CDR3 runs 15 residues. The CDR3 DNA reads as TGTGCCAGCAGCCGACAACGGGCAGGGGTGGAGACCCAGTACTTC. Its translation is CASSRQRAGVETQYF.

The CDR3 loop is CASRELLEQYF. The CDR3 nucleotides are TGTGCCAGCAGAGAGCTTTTGGAGCAGTACTTC. The rearrangement uses TRBV6-1 and TRBJ2-7; the D is unclear. Trimming stripped 6 bases from V and 7 bases from J, with 10 bases between. The CDR3 is made up of 11 amino acids. Germline loops: CDR1 MNHNS, CDR2 SASEGT.

The rearrangement links TRBV5-1 to TRBJ1-2; TRBD1 aligns across 10 bases. V was clipped by 0 bases and J by 0 bases; unmatched bases: 2. Germline CDR1 is SGHRS and CDR2 is YFSETQ. The CDR3 consists of 16 residues. This CDR3 is CASSLDGQGANYGYTF. The CDR3 DNA follows: TGCGCCAGCAGCTTGGATGGACAGGGGGCTAACTATGGCTACACCTTC.

This chain links TRBV28 with TRBJ1-5, with TRBD1 as a possible D gene (5 bases). The CDR3 loop spans 15 amino acids. CDR1 is MDHEN, CDR2 SYDVKM, per germline. V was clipped by 6 bases and J by 5 bases, with 17 bases between them. The CDR3 DNA is TGTGCCAGCAGGACTGCCGGGACGCGTGATCAGCCCCAGCATTTT. It encodes CASRTAGTRDQPQHF.

The chain carries TRBV6-5 and TRBJ2-5; D is possibly TRBD2 (6 bases). The CDR3 totals 14 residues. The V gene lost 0 bases and the J gene lost 5 bases, with 10 bases spanning the gap. Germline V gene sequence: CDR1 MNHEY, CDR2 SVGAGI. The chain's CDR3 is CASSYSGGVETQYF. CDR3 nucleotides: TGTGCCAGCAGTTACTCGGGAGGAGTGGAGACCCAGTACTTC.

The gene calls are TRBV6-1 and TRBJ1-6; D not resolved. The CDR3 length is 19 residues. V lost 4 bases to trimming and J lost 0 bases, with 19 bases between them. The germline gives CDR1 MNHNS, CDR2 SASEGT. CDR3 bases: TGTGCCAGCAGTGGCCCTGACACCAACCCCCTCTCCTATAATTCACCCCTCCACTTT. Its protein is CASSGPDTNPLSYNSPLHF.

V is TRBV7-6 and J is TRBJ1-2; 12 nucleotides line up with TRBD1. There are 14 residues in the CDR3. Germline assignment: CDR1 SGHVS and CDR2 FNYEAQ. The trim removed 6 bases at V and 3 bases at J, leaving 2 bases unmatched. The CDR3 DNA reads as TGTGCCAGCAGTGGGACAGGGGGCGACTATGGCTACACCTTC. Translating it yields CASSGTGGDYGYTF.

The chain links TRBV5-1 to TRBJ2-1; tentatively, D is TRBD1 or TRBD2 (6 bases each). The CDR3 totals 16 residues. V lost 5 bases, J lost 0 bases, and 15 bases lay in between. CDR1 SGHRS and CDR2 YFSETQ come from the germline V gene. The CDR3 region is CASRTLEGGSYNEQFF. Written as DNA, the CDR3 is TGCGCCAGCAGGACTTTGGAGGGGGGCTCCTACAATGAGCAGTTCTTC.

CDR3 residues: CASSRGLAGGTQYF. The CDR3 DNA sequence: TGTGCCAGTAGCCGCGGGCTAGCGGGGGGGACGCAGTATTTT. The rearrangement links TRBV19 to TRBJ2-3, with 12 bases lining up with TRBD2. Germline V gives CDR1 LNHDA, CDR2 SQIVND (reference sequence). Trimming cost V 6 bases and J 9 bases; bases outside gene matches: 7. The CDR3 is 14 residues long.

The gene calls are TRBV6-5 and TRBJ2-7; perhaps TRBD1 as D (5 bases). Germline CDR1 and CDR2: MNHEY and SVGAGI. This CDR3 has 15 amino acids. V lost 2 bases and J lost 0, with 11 bases in between. The CDR3 nucleotides are TGTGCCAGCAGTTACGGGGCGGCGAGCTCCTACGAGCAGTACTTC. It translates to CASSYGAASSYEQYF.

The chain links TRBV6-1 to TRBJ2-5, with TRBD2 identical over 11 bases. The DNA matches TRBJ2-7 better at its end, which makes the J call doubtful. CDR3 length equals 15 residues. Germline CDR1 is MNHNS and CDR2 is SASEGT. The CDR3: CASRTSTSGAYEQYF. DNA for the CDR3: TGTGCCAGCCGGACCTCGACTAGCGGGGCCTACGAGCAGTACTTC.

This chain uses TRBV9 with TRBJ2-7, with 7 bases identical to TRBD2. Germline trimming cut 4 bases from V and 4 bases from J; bases unmatched to any gene: 14. Germline V gene sequence: CDR1 SGDLS, CDR2 YYNGEE. The CDR3 loop spans 16 amino acids. CDR3 region: CASSPGGGPYSYEQYF. DNA of the CDR3: TGTGCCAGCAGCCCGGGCGGGGGTCCCTACTCATACGAGCAGTACTTC.